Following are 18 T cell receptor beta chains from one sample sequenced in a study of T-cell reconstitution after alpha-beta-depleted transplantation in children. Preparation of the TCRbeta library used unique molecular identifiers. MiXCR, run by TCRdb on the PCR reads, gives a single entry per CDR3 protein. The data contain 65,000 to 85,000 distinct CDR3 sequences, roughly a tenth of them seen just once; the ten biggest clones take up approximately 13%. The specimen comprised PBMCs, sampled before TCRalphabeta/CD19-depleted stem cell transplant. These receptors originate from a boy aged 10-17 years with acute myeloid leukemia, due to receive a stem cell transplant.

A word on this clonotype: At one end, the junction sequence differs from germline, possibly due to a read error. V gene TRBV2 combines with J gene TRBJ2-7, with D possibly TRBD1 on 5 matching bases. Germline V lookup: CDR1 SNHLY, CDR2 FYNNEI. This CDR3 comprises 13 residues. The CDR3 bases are TGTGCCAGCAGTCGTAGACAGACCTACGAGCTGTACTTC. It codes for CASSRRQTYELYF.

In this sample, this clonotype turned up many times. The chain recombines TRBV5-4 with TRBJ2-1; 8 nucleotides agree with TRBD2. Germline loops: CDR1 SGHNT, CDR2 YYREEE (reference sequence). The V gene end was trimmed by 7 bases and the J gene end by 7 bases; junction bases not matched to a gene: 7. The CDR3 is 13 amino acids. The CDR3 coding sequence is TGTGCCAGCGAATTAGCGGGGAAAAATGAGCAGTTCTTC. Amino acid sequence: CASELAGKNEQFF.

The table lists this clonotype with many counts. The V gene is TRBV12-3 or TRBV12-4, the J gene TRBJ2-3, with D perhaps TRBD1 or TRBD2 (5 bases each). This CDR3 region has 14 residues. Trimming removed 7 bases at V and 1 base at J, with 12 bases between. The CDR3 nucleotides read TGTGCCAGCAACCGACTGGGGGGCACAGATACGCAGTATTTT. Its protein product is CASNRLGGTDTQYF.

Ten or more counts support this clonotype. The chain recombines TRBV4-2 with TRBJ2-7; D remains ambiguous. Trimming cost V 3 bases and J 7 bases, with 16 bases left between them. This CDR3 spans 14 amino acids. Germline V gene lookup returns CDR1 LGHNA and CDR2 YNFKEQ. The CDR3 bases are TGTGCCAGCAGCCAGTCCGGGCCCAAGGAGGAGCAGTACTTC. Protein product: CASSQSGPKEEQYF.

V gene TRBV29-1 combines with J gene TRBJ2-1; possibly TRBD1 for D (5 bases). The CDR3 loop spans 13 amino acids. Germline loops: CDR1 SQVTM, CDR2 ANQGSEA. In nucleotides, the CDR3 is TGCAACGGCCGACAGATGCCCTACAATGAGCAGTTCTTC. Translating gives CNGRQMPYNEQFF.

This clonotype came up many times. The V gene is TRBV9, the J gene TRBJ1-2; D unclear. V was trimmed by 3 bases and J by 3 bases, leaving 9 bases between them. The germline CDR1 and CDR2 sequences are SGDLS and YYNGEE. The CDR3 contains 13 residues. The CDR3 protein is CASSATLDYGYTF. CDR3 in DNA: TGTGCCAGCAGCGCCACATTAGACTATGGCTACACCTTC.

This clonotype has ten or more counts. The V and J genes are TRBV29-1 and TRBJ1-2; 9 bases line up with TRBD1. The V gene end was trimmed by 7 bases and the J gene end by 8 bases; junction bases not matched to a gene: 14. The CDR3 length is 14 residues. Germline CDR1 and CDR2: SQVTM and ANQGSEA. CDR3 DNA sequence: TGCAGCGCCGCAGGATCGACAGGGGGACGGGGCTACACCTTC. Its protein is CSAAGSTGGRGYTF.

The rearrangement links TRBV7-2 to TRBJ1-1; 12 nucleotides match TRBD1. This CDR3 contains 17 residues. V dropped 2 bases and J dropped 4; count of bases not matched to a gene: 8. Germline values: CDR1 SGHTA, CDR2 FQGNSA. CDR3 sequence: CASSLFGTGGRRTEAFF. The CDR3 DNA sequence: TGTGCCAGCAGCTTATTCGGGACAGGGGGCAGGCGCACTGAAGCTTTCTTT.

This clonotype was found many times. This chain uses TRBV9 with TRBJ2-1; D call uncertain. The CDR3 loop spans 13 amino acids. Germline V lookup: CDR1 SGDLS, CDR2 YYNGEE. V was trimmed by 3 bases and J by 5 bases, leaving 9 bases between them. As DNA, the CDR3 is TGTGCCAGCAGCGCGCCGGGTAACAATGAGCAGTTCTTC. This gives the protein CASSAPGNNEQFF. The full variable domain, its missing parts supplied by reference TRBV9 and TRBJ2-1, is DSGVTQTPKHLITATGQRVTLRCSPRSGDLSVYWYQQSLDQGLQFLIQYYNGEERAKGNILERFSAQQFPDLHSELNLSSLELGDSALYFCASSAPGNNEQFFGPGTRLTVL.

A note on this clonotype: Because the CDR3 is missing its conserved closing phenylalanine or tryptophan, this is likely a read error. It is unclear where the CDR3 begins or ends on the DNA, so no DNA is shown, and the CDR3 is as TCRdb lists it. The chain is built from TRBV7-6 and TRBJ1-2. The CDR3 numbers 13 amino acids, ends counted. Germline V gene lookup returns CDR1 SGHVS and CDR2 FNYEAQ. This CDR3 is CASTHREGTGPTS.

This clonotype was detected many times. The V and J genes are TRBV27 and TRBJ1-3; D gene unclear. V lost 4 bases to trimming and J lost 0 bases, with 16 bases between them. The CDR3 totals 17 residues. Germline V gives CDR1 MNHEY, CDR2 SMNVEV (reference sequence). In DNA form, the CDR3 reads TGTGCCAGCAGTTCTTCCCTATCCTGGGACTCTGGAAACACCATATATTTT. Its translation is CASSSSLSWDSGNTIYF.

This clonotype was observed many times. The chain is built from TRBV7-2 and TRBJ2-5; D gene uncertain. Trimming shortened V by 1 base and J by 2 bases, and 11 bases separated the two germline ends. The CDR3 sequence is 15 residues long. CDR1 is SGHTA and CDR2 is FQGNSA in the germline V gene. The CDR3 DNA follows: TGTGCCAGCAGCTTAGGCCTTCCGAGTCAAGAGACCCAGTACTTC. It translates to CASSLGLPSQETQYF.

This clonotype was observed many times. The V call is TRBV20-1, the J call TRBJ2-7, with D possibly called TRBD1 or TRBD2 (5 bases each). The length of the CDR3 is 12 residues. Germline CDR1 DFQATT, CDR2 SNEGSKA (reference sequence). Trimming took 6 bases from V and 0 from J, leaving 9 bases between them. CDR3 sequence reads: CSAQDSSYEQYF. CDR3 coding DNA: TGCAGTGCACAGGACTCCTCCTACGAGCAGTACTTC.

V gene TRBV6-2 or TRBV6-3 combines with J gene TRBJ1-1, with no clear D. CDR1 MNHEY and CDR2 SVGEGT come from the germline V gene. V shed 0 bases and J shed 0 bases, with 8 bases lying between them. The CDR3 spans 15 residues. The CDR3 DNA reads TGTGCCAGCAGTTACTCCCAGGAGCTGAACACTGAAGCTTTCTTT. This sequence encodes CASSYSQELNTEAFF.

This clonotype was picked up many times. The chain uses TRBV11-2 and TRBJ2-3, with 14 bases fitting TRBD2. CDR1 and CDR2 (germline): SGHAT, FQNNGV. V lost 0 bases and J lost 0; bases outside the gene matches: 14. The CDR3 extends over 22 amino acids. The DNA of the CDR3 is TGTGCCAGCAGCTTAGATATTACTTACGGGACTAGCGGGAGACCTAGCACAGATACGCAGTATTTT. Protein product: CASSLDITYGTSGRPSTDTQYF.

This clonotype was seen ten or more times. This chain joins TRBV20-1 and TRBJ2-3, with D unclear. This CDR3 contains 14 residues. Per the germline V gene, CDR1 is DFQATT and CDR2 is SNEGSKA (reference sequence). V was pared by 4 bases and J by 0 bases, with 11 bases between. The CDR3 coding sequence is TGCAGTGCTAATTTCCGGGCCAGCACAGATACGCAGTATTTT. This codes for CSANFRASTDTQYF.

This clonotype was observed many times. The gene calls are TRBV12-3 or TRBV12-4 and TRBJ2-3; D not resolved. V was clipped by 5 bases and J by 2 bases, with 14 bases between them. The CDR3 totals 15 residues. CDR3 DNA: TGTGCCAGCAGTCGAGGAGTAGGGTACACAGATACGCAGTATTTT. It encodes CASSRGVGYTDTQYF.

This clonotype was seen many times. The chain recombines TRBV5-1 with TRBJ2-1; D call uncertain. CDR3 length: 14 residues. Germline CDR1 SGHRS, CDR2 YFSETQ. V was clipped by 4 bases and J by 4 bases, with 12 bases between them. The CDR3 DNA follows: TGCGCCAGCAGCGGGCAGGCCCTTTACAATGAGCAGTTCTTC. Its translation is CASSGQALYNEQFF.